The next 9 T cell receptor beta chains were all read from a single sample in a study of blood T cell repertoires in COVID-19. Method: immunoSEQ multiplex PCR; TCRdb's copy keeps in-frame clones and lacks some. The sample carries roughly 190,000 clones, roughly nine tenths recorded once. The sample was peripheral blood. These receptor sequences come from a man younger than 45 with acute or convalescent COVID-19.

This chain joins TRBV28 and TRBJ2-7; no clear D gene. Germline CDR1 and CDR2: MDHEN and SYDVKM. Trimming shortened V by 4 bases and J by 2 bases, and 6 bases separated the two germline ends. This CDR3 is built from 12 residues. For the CDR3, the DNA is TGTGCCAGCAGTTACACCACCTACGAGCAGTACTTC. It is translated as CASSYTTYEQYF.

This chain connects TRBV6-5 to TRBJ2-7, with 9 nucleotides matching TRBD2. In germline, CDR1 is MNHEY, CDR2 SVGAGI. The CDR3 loop spans 12 amino acids. CDR3: CASSGSSGEQYF. The CDR3 nucleotides read TGTGCAAGTAGCGGGAGCTCGGGCGAGCAGTACTTC.

V usage is TRBV7-2 and J usage is TRBJ2-7; maybe TRBD2 (6 bases). The V end was cut by 3 bases, the J end by 4 bases, with 10 bases between. Germline V CDR1 and CDR2: SGHTA, FQGNSA. The CDR3 runs to 13 residues. The CDR3 region is CASSFGGIYEQYF. The CDR3 bases are TGTGCCAGCAGCTTTGGCGGGATTTACGAGCAGTACTTC.

The chain uses TRBV6-4 and TRBJ1-5; D not certain. The V end was cut by 5 bases, the J end by 7 bases, with 12 bases between. The CDR3 runs 13 residues. Germline lookup yields CDR1 MRHNA and CDR2 SNTAGT. The CDR3 protein is CASSQRFGQPQHF. CDR3 DNA: TGTGCCAGCAGTCAGCGATTCGGACAGCCCCAGCATTTT.

The chain combines TRBV7-9 with TRBJ2-3, with unresolved D. V gave up 2 bases and J gave up 6 bases, with 6 bases separating them. Germline V lookup: CDR1 SEHNR, CDR2 FQNEAQ (reference sequence). The CDR3 is 12 amino acids. CDR3: CASSLSSDTQYF. Here the CDR3 DNA reads TGTGCCAGCAGCTTATCTAGTGATACGCAGTATTTT.

The V gene is TRBV5-5, the J gene TRBJ1-2; D gene uncertain. This CDR3 is built from 14 residues. Looked up from germline, CDR1 is SGHKS and CDR2 is YYEKEE (reference sequence). V lost 4 bases to trimming and J lost 8 bases, with 18 bases between them. CDR3 loop: CASSVPILGGGYTF. The CDR3 DNA reads TGTGCCAGCAGCGTCCCTATCCTAGGCGGGGGCTACACCTTC.

The chain links TRBV30 to TRBJ1-1; TRBD1 is a possible D gene (5 bases). V was clipped by 4 bases and J by 5 bases, with 20 bases between them. The CDR3 runs 15 residues. Germline V CDR1 and CDR2: GTSNPN, SVGIG (reference sequence). In DNA form, the CDR3 reads TGTGCCTGGACCGCAGTGGGGCACCGGGGGACTGAAGCTTTCTTT. Its protein product is CAWTAVGHRGTEAFF.

The J gene is TRBJ2-5, the V gene TRBV25-1, with D perhaps TRBD2 (6 bases). The germline gives CDR1 MGHDK, CDR2 SYGVNS. Trimming removed 6 bases at V and 9 bases at J, with 20 bases between. The CDR3 has 14 residues. The CDR3 bases are TGTGCCAGCAGGGGACTGGCCAGCCCAGGGTCCCAGTACTTC. Residues: CASRGLASPGSQYF.

The chain combines TRBV15 with TRBJ1-2; 7 nucleotides align to TRBD1. The J segment lost 5 bases and the V segment lost 5 bases, leaving 5 bases of the junction unmatched. The CDR3 totals 13 residues. Germline CDR1 is LNHNV and CDR2 is YYDKDF (reference sequence). CDR3 amino acids: CATSETGFYGYTF. CDR3 DNA: TGTGCCACCAGCGAGACAGGGTTTTATGGCTACACCTTC. The full variable domain, its missing parts supplied by reference TRBV15 and TRBJ1-2, is DAMVIQNPRYQVTQFGKPVTLSCSQTLNHNVMYWYQQKSSQAPKLLFHYYDKDFNNEADTPDNFQSRRPNTSFCFLDIRSPGLGDTAMYLCATSETGFYGYTFGSGTRLTVV.